The 12 T cell receptor beta chains reported below all come from one sample, sequenced in a study of blood T cell repertoires in COVID-19. TCRdb keeps only in-frame clones here, not all; method: immunoSEQ multiplex PCR. The data hold approximately 88,000 clones, with about three quarters observed a single time. Input material: peripheral blood. Receptors originate from a woman aged 80 or older with active or convalescent COVID-19.

V and J are TRBV5-1 and TRBJ1-1; perhaps TRBD1 as D (6 bases). This CDR3 comprises 17 residues. Germline V CDR1 and CDR2: SGHRS, YFSETQ. V was cut by 4 bases and J by 0 bases, with 19 bases left in between. As DNA, the CDR3 is TGCGCCAGCAGCCCCATGGGGGGGGGCGGCGTGAACACTGAAGCTTTCTTT. Amino acid sequence: CASSPMGGGGVNTEAFF.

The table lists this clone with a count of one. The chain combines TRBV27 with TRBJ2-3; 8 bases are a match to TRBD1. The V gene end was trimmed by 5 bases and the J gene end by 7 bases; junction bases not matched to a gene: 2. This CDR3 spans 12 amino acids. Germline CDR1 reads MNHEY; CDR2 reads SMNVEV (reference sequence). CDR3 nucleotides: TGTGCCAGCAGTCGACAGGGGTATACGCAGTATTTT. It is translated as CASSRQGYTQYF.

The chain has TRBV7-8 and TRBJ2-3; 11 bases agree with TRBD2. With 4 bases clipped from V and 2 bases from J, the junction kept 11 bases outside the gene matches. Germline V lookup: CDR1 SGHVS, CDR2 FQNEAQ. The CDR3 extends over 18 amino acids. The CDR3 reads CASSSGRGLAAFTDTQYF. For the CDR3, the DNA is TGTGCCAGCAGCTCCGGGAGGGGACTAGCGGCCTTCACAGATACGCAGTATTTT.

This clone was recorded a few times. The rearrangement uses TRBV5-1 and TRBJ2-5; 10 nucleotides align to TRBD2. Per the germline V gene, CDR1 is SGHRS and CDR2 is YFSETQ. This CDR3 spans 16 amino acids. After removal of 4 bases from V and 5 bases from J, the junction contained 11 bases not matched to a gene. The CDR3 spells CASSIAGGAVGETQYF. In DNA form, the CDR3 reads TGCGCCAGCAGCATAGCGGGGGGCGCCGTTGGGGAGACCCAGTACTTC.

In the case of this clone: A read error may account for a junction end that differs from germline. The V gene is TRBV7-7, the J gene TRBJ2-2; TRBD1 aligns across 8 bases. Germline V gene data show CDR1 as SSHAT and CDR2 as FNYEAQ (reference sequence). The CDR3 is made up of 15 amino acids. The CDR3 nucleotides are TGTGCTAGCAGTCCGGACAGGGAGAACACCGGGGAGCTGTTTTTT. It translates to CASSPDRENTGELFF.

The rearrangement uses TRBV4-3 and TRBJ2-1, with 9 bases lining up with TRBD2. Germline V gives CDR1 LGHNA, CDR2 YSLEER. With V trimmed by 3 bases and J by 4 bases, 7 bases remained unmatched. CDR3 length: 16 amino acids. The CDR3 spells CASSHLAGSLYNEQFF. For the CDR3, the DNA is TGCGCCAGCAGCCACCTAGCGGGGAGCTTATACAATGAGCAGTTCTTC.

The rearrangement uses TRBV19 and TRBJ2-3, with TRBD2 matching over 8 bases. The CDR3 length is 15 residues. The V gene's germline CDR1 is LNHDA and CDR2 SQIVND (reference sequence). The junction had 9 bases not matched to a gene; V was cut back by 5 bases and J by 5 bases. DNA of the CDR3: TGTGCCAGTAGTCCCCGGCGGGGGGCTGAAGATACGCAGTATTTT. It is translated as CASSPRRGAEDTQYF.

The genes are TRBV4-3 and TRBJ1-1; D unclear. V was clipped by 1 base and J by 4 bases, with 7 bases between them. Germline values: CDR1 LGHNA, CDR2 YSLEER. The CDR3 is 13 residues long. The CDR3 region has the DNA TGCGCCAGCAGCCAAGGTGCCGGCACTGAAGCTTTCTTT. Its protein product is CASSQGAGTEAFF.

The rearrangement uses TRBV9 and TRBJ1-1, with a weak D call TRBD1 (6 bases). Per the germline V gene, CDR1 is SGDLS and CDR2 is YYNGEE. The CDR3 loop spans 13 amino acids. With 1 base removed from V and 7 bases from J, the gap between germline ends came to 11 bases. The CDR3 sequence: CASSVHLRGEAFF. The CDR3 DNA follows: TGTGCCAGCAGCGTACATCTCAGGGGTGAAGCTTTCTTT.

This clone was observed a single time. The V gene is TRBV20-1, the J gene TRBJ2-5; 13 bases match TRBD2. The CDR3 has 15 amino acids. Trimming removed 5 bases from V and 6 bases from J; junction bases left unmatched: 9. Germline V gives CDR1 DFQATT, CDR2 SNEGSKA (reference sequence). The CDR3 region has the DNA TGCAGTGCTGGTGAGACTAGCGGGGGGCCGCAGACCCAGTACTTC. Its translation is CSAGETSGGPQTQYF.

V is TRBV29-1 and J is TRBJ1-2; D remains unclear. The V gene lost 4 bases and the J gene lost 4 bases, with 7 bases spanning the gap. The CDR3 runs 11 residues. Germline CDR1 SQVTM, CDR2 ANQGSEA. As DNA, the CDR3 is TGCAGCGTTGGCGCGAGCTATGGCTACACCTTC. This gives the protein CSVGASYGYTF.

With respect to this clone: The germline gene is not matched at one end of the junction; a read error may be the cause. The CDR3 loop is CASSSEVSGGTDTQYF. CDR3 coding DNA: TGTGCTAGCAGCTCCGAGGTTAGCGGGGGCACAGATACGCAGTATTTT. V is TRBV7-7 and J is TRBJ2-3, with 8 bases that match TRBD2. Germline CDR1 is SSHAT and CDR2 is FNYEAQ (reference sequence). CDR3 length: 16 residues.